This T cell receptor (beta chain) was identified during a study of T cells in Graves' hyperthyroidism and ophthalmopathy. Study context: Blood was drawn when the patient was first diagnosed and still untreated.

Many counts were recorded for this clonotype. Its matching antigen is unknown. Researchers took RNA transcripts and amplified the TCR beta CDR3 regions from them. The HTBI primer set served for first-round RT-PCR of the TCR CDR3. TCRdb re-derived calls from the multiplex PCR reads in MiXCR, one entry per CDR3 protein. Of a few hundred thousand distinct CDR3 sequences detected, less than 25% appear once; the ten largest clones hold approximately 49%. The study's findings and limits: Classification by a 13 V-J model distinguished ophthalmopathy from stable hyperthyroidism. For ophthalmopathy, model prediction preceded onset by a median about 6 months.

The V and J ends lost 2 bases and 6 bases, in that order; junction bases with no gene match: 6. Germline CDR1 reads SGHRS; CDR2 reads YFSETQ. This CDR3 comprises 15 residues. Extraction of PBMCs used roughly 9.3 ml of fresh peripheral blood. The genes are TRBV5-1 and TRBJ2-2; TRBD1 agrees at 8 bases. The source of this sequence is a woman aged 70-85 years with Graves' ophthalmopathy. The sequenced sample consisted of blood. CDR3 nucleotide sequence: TGCGCCAGCAGCTTTGGACAGGGAGGCTCCGGGGAGCTGTTTTTT. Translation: CASSFGQGGSGELFF.